This TCR beta chain was obtained from a study of identical twins. This clonotype was seen at least ten times. Its antigen is not known. V was clipped by 4 bases and J by 3 bases, with 8 bases between them. The CDR3 loop spans 13 amino acids. CDR1 is KGHDR and CDR2 is SFDVKD in the germline V gene. Study-wide points: Twin pairs' shared out-of-frame alpha sequences were enriched in low generation probability.

A template switching step contributed a universal primer site, while unique molecular identifiers were present in the cDNA. TCRdb independently ran MiXCR on the 5' RACE reads; one entry per CDR3 protein. The profile shows some 100,000 distinct CDR3 sequences, around 5.5% of them singletons. The sample comprised memory T cells sorted from blood. This sequence originates from a woman aged 45-60 years in good health. V and J are TRBV24-1 and TRBJ1-2; no firm D call. CDR3 DNA sequence: TGTGCCACCAGTGACGCGGGGTACTATGGCTACACCTTC. The encoded protein is CATSDAGYYGYTF.